This T cell receptor (beta chain) was recovered during a study of T cells in Graves' hyperthyroidism and ophthalmopathy. The CDR3 totals 14 residues. Germline CDR1 and CDR2: SGHAT and FQNNGV. Trimming at V came to 5 bases and at J to 7 bases, leaving 8 bases not matched to a gene. This clonotype was recorded a few times. The TCR beta CDR3 regions underwent amplification using RNA transcripts as the source. The HTBI primer set was used in a first-round RT-PCR of the TCR CDR3. TCRdb independently ran MiXCR on the multiplex PCR reads; one entry per CDR3 protein. The sample includes under 650,000 distinct CDR3 sequences, roughly 15% of them seen just once.

The sample was blood. The receptor was derived from a woman aged 25 to 39 with Graves' hyperthyroidism. The chain uses TRBV11-2 and TRBJ1-2, with 9 bases lining up with TRBD1. CDR3 DNA sequence: TGTGCCAGCAGCCAACCGGGACAGGGTGGTGGCTACACCTTC. Protein product: CASSQPGQGGGYTF.